This T cell receptor beta chain was sequenced in a study of immune evolution from preneoplasia to lung adenocarcinoma. The CDR3 has 15 amino acids. Germline V CDR1 and CDR2: MNHEY, SVGAGI. The V end was cut by 7 bases, the J end by 4 bases, with 19 bases between. Two lung cancer pathologists independently confirmed each histologic diagnosis. Profiled with immunoSEQ multiplex PCR; TCRdb holds only in-frame clones, not every one. The repertoire holds fewer than 7,500 clones, with approximately 79% as singletons. Specimen: FFPE adjacent normal lung tissue. The sequence derives from a person aged 65 to 85 with lung adenocarcinoma. The chain has TRBV6-5 and TRBJ1-2; possibly TRBD1 for D (5 bases). The CDR3 region is CASTREARGAYGYTF. The CDR3 DNA reads TGTGCCAGCACCCGCGAGGCTCGAGGGGCCTATGGCTACACCTTC.